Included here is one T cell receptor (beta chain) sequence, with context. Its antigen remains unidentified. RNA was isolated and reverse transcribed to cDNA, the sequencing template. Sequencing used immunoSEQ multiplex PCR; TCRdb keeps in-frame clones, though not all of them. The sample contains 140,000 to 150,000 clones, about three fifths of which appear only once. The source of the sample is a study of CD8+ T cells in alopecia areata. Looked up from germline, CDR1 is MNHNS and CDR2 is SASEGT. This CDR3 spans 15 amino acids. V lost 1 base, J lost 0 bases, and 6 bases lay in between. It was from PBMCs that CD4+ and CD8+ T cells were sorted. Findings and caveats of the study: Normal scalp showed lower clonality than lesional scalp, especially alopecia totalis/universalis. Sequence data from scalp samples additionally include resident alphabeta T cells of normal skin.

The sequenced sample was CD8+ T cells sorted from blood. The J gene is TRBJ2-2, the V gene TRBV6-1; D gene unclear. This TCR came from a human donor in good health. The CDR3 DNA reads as TGTGCCAGCAGTGAAGAGGCAGCGAACACCGGGGAGCTGTTTTTT. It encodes CASSEEAANTGELFF.